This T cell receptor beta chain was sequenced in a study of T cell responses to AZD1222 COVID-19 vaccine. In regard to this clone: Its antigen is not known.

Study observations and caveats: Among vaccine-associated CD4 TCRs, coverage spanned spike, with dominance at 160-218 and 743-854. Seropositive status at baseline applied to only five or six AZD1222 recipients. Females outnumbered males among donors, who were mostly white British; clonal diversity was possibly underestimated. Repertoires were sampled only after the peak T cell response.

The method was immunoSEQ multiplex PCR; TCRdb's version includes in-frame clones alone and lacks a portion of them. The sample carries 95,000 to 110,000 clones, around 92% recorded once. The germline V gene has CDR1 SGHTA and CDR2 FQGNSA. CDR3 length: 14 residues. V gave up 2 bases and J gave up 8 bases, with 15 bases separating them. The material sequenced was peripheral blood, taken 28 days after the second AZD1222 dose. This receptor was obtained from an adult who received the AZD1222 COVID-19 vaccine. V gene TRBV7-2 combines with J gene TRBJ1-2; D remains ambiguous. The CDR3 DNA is TGTGCCAGCAGCTTAAGGGAGGACCTAGGGGGCTACACCTTC. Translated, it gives CASSLREDLGGYTF.